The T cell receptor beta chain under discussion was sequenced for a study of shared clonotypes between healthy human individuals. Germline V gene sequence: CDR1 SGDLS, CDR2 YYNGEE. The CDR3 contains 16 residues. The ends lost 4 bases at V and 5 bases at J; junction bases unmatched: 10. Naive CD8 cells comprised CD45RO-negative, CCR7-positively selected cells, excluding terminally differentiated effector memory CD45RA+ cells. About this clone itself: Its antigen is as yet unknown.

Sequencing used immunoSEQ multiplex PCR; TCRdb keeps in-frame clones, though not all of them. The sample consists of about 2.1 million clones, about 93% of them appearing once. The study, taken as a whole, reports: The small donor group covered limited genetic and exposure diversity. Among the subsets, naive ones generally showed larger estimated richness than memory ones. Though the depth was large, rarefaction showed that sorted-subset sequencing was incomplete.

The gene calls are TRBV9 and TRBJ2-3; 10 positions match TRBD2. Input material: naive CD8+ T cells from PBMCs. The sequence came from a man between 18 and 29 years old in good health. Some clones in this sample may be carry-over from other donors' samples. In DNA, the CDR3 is TGTGCCAGCAGCCCTGGACTAGCGGTGGGAGAAGATACGCAGTATTTT. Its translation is CASSPGLAVGEDTQYF.